The 22 T cell receptor beta chains below come from one sample, sequenced in a study of sequential checkpoint blockade in melanoma. Described treatment: randomized to nivolumab then ipilimumab (arm A) or the reverse (arm B). Method: immunoSEQ multiplex PCR; TCRdb's copy keeps in-frame clones and lacks some. The table lists fewer than 25,000 clones, about two thirds of them singletons, with over 15% in the top ten. The sequenced sample was CD8+ T cells sorted from blood (inferred from file names), obtained from a patient given nivolumab and ipilimumab in sequence. The origin of the receptors is a human donor with melanoma.

CDR3 protein: CASRAAGGYTYEQYV. The CDR3 DNA is TGTGCCAGCAGGGCAGCGGGGGGTTATACCTACGAGCAGTACGTC. The V gene is TRBV6-6, the J gene TRBJ2-7; 9 nucleotides agree with TRBD2. Losses at the gene ends were 6 bases for V and 2 bases for J; bases not matched to a gene: 8. This CDR3 has 15 residues. The germline V gene has CDR1 MNHNY and CDR2 SVGAGI (reference sequence).

The chain carries TRBV4-2 and TRBJ2-1; 8 nucleotides agree with TRBD2. Trimming at V came to 4 bases and at J to 13 bases, leaving 12 bases not matched to a gene. The CDR3 sequence is 14 residues long. Germline-derived CDR1 and CDR2 are LGHNA and YNFKEQ. The CDR3, as DNA: TGTGCCAGCAGCCCCTACGGGACGGGGGGGTCTCAGTTCTTC. Translating gives CASSPYGTGGSQFF.

Comments on this clone: The junction departs from the called germline gene at one end, perhaps through a read error. The rearrangement joins TRBV6-1 to TRBJ2-6, with 7 positions matching TRBD2. Germline loops: CDR1 MNHNS, CDR2 SASEGT. The CDR3 totals 15 residues. The CDR3: CASSEAHRGVNVLTF. The CDR3 region has the DNA TGTGCCAGCAGTGAAGCCCACCGGGGGGTCAACGTCCTGACTTTC.

This clone has just one count. The V gene is TRBV29-1, the J gene TRBJ1-3; TRBD1 matches 10 bases. CDR1 is SQVTM, CDR2 ANQGSEA, per germline. After removal of 2 bases from V and 4 bases from J, the junction contained 8 bases not matched to a gene. There are 16 residues in the CDR3. The CDR3 DNA is TGCAGCGTTGAAACCCCGGGACAGGGGTCAGGAAACACCATATATTTT. Translated, it gives CSVETPGQGSGNTIYF. The full variable domain, with the rest looked up from reference TRBV29-1 and TRBJ1-3, is SAVISQKPSRDICQRGTSLTIQCQVDSQVTMMFWYRQQPGQSLTLIATANQGSEATYESGFVIDKFPISRPNLTFSTLTVSNMSPEDSSIYLCSVETPGQGSGNTIYFGEGSWLTVV.

The chain recombines TRBV29-1 with TRBJ2-3, with TRBD2 matching over 7 bases. V lost 4 bases to trimming and J lost 0 bases; unmatched junction nucleotides: 10. Germline V CDR1 and CDR2: SQVTM, ANQGSEA. The CDR3 is 16 residues long. CDR3 nucleotide sequence: TGCAGCGTTGTGAGCGGGGAGAGTGTTAGCACAGATACGCAGTATTTT. This translates into CSVVSGESVSTDTQYF.

A few counts support this clone. J is TRBJ1-1 and V is TRBV9; perhaps TRBD1 as D (5 bases). The CDR3 has 11 amino acids. Trimming left V 3 bases short and J 7 bases short, with 7 bases between. Germline V gene data show CDR1 as SGDLS and CDR2 as YYNGEE. CDR3 in amino acids: CASSGGGEAFF. As DNA, the CDR3 is TGTGCCAGCAGCGGCGGGGGTGAAGCTTTCTTT.

The rearrangement links TRBV11-2 to TRBJ2-2; D is uncertain. Germline V CDR1 and CDR2: SGHAT, FQNNGV. V lost 5 bases to trimming and J lost 1 base, with 8 bases between them. This CDR3 has 14 amino acids. CDR3 DNA sequence: TGTGCCAGCAGCGCCCGACAGAACACCGGGGAGCTGTTTTTT. Its translation is CASSARQNTGELFF.

V usage is TRBV7-9 and J usage is TRBJ2-3, with 15 bases matching TRBD2. Trimming at V came to 5 bases and at J to 2 bases, leaving 5 bases not matched to a gene. This CDR3 spans 17 amino acids. Germline lookup yields CDR1 SEHNR and CDR2 FQNEAQ (reference sequence). The CDR3 sequence: CASSPWTSGGATDTQYF. CDR3 nucleotides: TGTGCCAGCAGCCCTTGGACTAGCGGGGGGGCCACAGATACGCAGTATTTT.

This rearrangement joins TRBV11-2 to TRBJ2-1; possibly TRBD1 for D (6 bases). The germline gives CDR1 SGHAT, CDR2 FQNNGV. V lost 4 bases to trimming and J lost 5 bases, with 18 bases between them. The CDR3 contains 16 residues. The CDR3, as DNA: TGTGCCAGCAGCTCCACCGGACAGAGACCCAACAATGAGCAGTTCTTC. Protein product: CASSSTGQRPNNEQFF. The full variable domain, rest sourced from reference TRBV11-2 and TRBJ2-1, is EAGVAQSPRYKIIEKRQSVAFWCNPISGHATLYWYQQILGQGPKLLIQFQNNGVVDDSQLPKDRFSAERLKGVDSTLKIQPAKLEDSAVYLCASSSTGQRPNNEQFFGPGTRLTVL.

The gene calls are TRBV5-6 and TRBJ2-3, with 12 bases that match TRBD1. V was clipped by 0 bases and J by 6 bases; unmatched bases: 5. This CDR3 has 16 residues. From germline, CDR1 is SGHDT and CDR2 YYEEEE. The CDR3 is CASSLGGQGAYDTQYF. CDR3 DNA: TGTGCCAGCAGCTTGGGGGGACAGGGGGCTTATGATACGCAGTATTTT.

By share, this clone ranks as large. The chain joins TRBV6-4 to TRBJ1-2; D possibly corresponds to TRBD1 (5 bases). V shed 5 bases and J shed 8 bases, with 12 bases lying between them. Germline V gene lookup returns CDR1 MRHNA and CDR2 SNTAGT. The CDR3 totals 12 residues. CDR3 sequence (DNA): TGTGCCAGCAGTCAGGACACGGGCGGCTACACCTTC. Protein product: CASSQDTGGYTF.

This clone was picked up a small number of times. The rearrangement joins TRBV5-8 to TRBJ1-4; unclear D gene. Germline V gene lookup returns CDR1 SGHTS and CDR2 YDEGEE. The CDR3 totals 13 residues. The V and J ends lost 10 bases and 11 bases respectively, with 21 bases between them. The CDR3 DNA follows: TGTGCCCCTATCCCGGACGGGCGGGATAAACTGTTTTTT. The encoded protein is CAPIPDGRDKLFF.

This clone was detected only once. The V and J genes are TRBV27 and TRBJ2-1; 10 bases fit TRBD2. J was trimmed by 6 bases and V by 5 bases; bases with no gene match: 4. The CDR3 extends over 14 amino acids. The germline V gene has CDR1 MNHEY and CDR2 SMNVEV (reference sequence). The chain's CDR3 is CASSPSGGGNEQFF. DNA of the CDR3: TGTGCCAGCAGTCCTAGCGGGGGTGGCAATGAGCAGTTCTTC.

The V call is TRBV27, the J call TRBJ2-3, with D tentatively TRBD2 (6 bases). The V and J ends lost 6 bases and 1 base respectively, with 14 bases between them. There are 15 residues in the CDR3. The germline gives CDR1 MNHEY, CDR2 SMNVEV (reference sequence). DNA of the CDR3: TGTGCCAGCAGGGGGTGGGGGGTACGCACAGATACGCAGTATTTT. Translation: CASRGWGVRTDTQYF.

This chain uses TRBV19 with TRBJ1-2, with 8 bases fitting TRBD1. V shed 5 bases and J 8 bases; nucleotides not matched to a gene: 7. CDR1 LNHDA and CDR2 SQIVND come from the germline V gene (reference sequence). The CDR3 runs 13 residues. The CDR3 nucleotides read TGTGCCAGTAGTCAGGGGGCGACGGAAGGCTACACCTTC. As protein: CASSQGATEGYTF.

The CDR3 bases are TGTGCCAGCAGTGATGCTACACTAGGAGGCGTCGACACCGGGGAGCTGTTTTTT. Translating it yields CASSDATLGGVDTGELFF. The chain combines TRBV4-2 with TRBJ2-2, with a tentative D call TRBD2 (5 bases). With 6 bases removed from V and 3 bases from J, the gap between germline ends came to 23 bases. Germline V CDR1 and CDR2: LGHNA, YNFKEQ. This CDR3 spans 18 amino acids.

V is TRBV25-1 and J is TRBJ2-5; a possible D gene is TRBD1 (5 bases). Germline V lookup: CDR1 MGHDK, CDR2 SYGVNS. CDR3 size: 17 residues. The V and J ends lost 0 bases and 2 bases respectively, with 16 bases between them. The CDR3: CASSEYGQGHWQETQYF. The CDR3 DNA reads TGTGCCAGCAGTGAATATGGGCAGGGTCACTGGCAAGAGACCCAGTACTTC.

This clone was counted once. V usage is TRBV11-2 and J usage is TRBJ2-1, with a weak D call TRBD2 (8 bases). Germline V lookup: CDR1 SGHAT, CDR2 FQNNGV. Trimming removed 4 bases at V and 0 bases at J, with 16 bases between. CDR3 size: 17 residues. The CDR3 DNA sequence: TGTGCCAGCAGCTGGTTTAGCGGGGACAGCTCCTACAATGAGCAGTTCTTC. The encoded protein is CASSWFSGDSSYNEQFF.

This clone showed up just a few times. V and J are TRBV5-6 and TRBJ2-7, with 9 positions matching TRBD1. V lost 0 bases, J lost 3 bases, and 16 bases stayed unmatched. The CDR3 extends over 19 amino acids. CDR1 is SGHDT and CDR2 is YYEEEE in the germline V gene. In DNA form, the CDR3 reads TGTGCCAGCAGCTTGGGCGATGGACAGGGGAGTCCCCTCGACTACGAGCAGTACTTC. Translation: CASSLGDGQGSPLDYEQYF.

The rearrangement links TRBV5-5 to TRBJ2-7; 8 bases line up with TRBD1. Germline V CDR1 and CDR2: SGHKS, YYEKEE (reference sequence). CDR3 size: 14 residues. V lost 5 bases, J lost 2 bases, and 6 bases stayed unmatched. The CDR3 nucleotides are TGTGCCAGCAGACCCGGGACAGGTACCTACGAGCAGTACGTC. Protein product: CASRPGTGTYEQYV.

V gene TRBV7-6 combines with J gene TRBJ2-3, with a tentative D call TRBD2 (6 bases). V was clipped by 5 bases and J by 6 bases, with 12 bases between them. The CDR3 runs to 13 residues. Germline CDR1 SGHVS, CDR2 FNYEAQ. The CDR3 spells CASSMTSYDTQYF. The CDR3 region has the DNA TGTGCCAGCAGCATGACTAGTTATGATACGCAGTATTTT.

The genes are TRBV5-6 and TRBJ2-3; a weak D match, TRBD1 (7 bases). The V end lost 4 bases, the J end lost 0 bases, and 15 bases lay between the germline ends. Germline loops: CDR1 SGHDT, CDR2 YYEEEE. CDR3 length equals 16 residues. The CDR3 nucleotides are TGTGCCAGCAGCCCCGGGGGACAGAGCAGCACAGATACGCAGTATTTT. It codes for CASSPGGQSSTDTQYF.